A selection of T cell receptor beta chains follows, all from one sample in a study of long-term antiretroviral therapy in people with HIV. Assay: immunoSEQ multiplex PCR; the TCRdb copy retains only in-frame clones and omits some. The sample has about 23,000 clones; roughly 82% are singletons. The sequences come from unsorted PBMCs, collected 0.3 years after starting antiretroviral therapy. These TCRs come from a man in his fifties with HIV. Both conserved end residues are trimmed from each CDR3.

TRBJ2-2	TRBV6-6	ASRQKKAGELF
TRBJ1-4	TRBV2	ASTGGVSELF
TRBJ1-3	TRBV7-8	ASSPQTGENTIY
TRBJ2-2	TRBV7-2	AGGRGPNTGELF
TRBJ1-1	TRBV7-9	ASSRRGQGKGQNTEAF
TRBJ2-2	TRBV28	ASSPPGQGVVLNTGELF
TRBJ1-4	TRBV20-1	SARTREKLF
TRBJ2-7	TRBV5-1	ASSLAASGEQY
TRBJ1-6	TRBV10-3	AVKGGISYNSPLH
TRBJ2-2	TRBV27	ASTSGTGWYTGELF
TRBJ1-1	TRBV19	ASSYRTATHTEAF
TRBJ2-2	TRBV7-8	ASSSPGELF
TRBJ2-2	TRBV19	ASSLNGQTGELF
TRBJ1-2	TRBV18	ASSLGGHLANYGYT
TRBJ2-7	TRBV5-1	ASSLTALYEQY
TRBJ2-7	TRBV7-3	ASSLGDGYEQY
TRBJ2-7	TRBV29-1	SVGTADTTIEQY
TRBJ2-3	TRBV9	ASSVGPTYTQY
TRBJ2-7	TRBV2	ASRARQSSYEQY
TRBJ2-3	TRBV5-6	ASSLPTDTQY
TRBJ2-6	TRBV5-1	ASSLTAVGLSGANVLT
TRBJ2-5	TRBV2	ASSESSGVPGTQY
TRBJ1-2	TRBV4-1	ASKLRGVEGYT
TRBJ1-2	TRBV4-3	ASSQDWTGANYGYT